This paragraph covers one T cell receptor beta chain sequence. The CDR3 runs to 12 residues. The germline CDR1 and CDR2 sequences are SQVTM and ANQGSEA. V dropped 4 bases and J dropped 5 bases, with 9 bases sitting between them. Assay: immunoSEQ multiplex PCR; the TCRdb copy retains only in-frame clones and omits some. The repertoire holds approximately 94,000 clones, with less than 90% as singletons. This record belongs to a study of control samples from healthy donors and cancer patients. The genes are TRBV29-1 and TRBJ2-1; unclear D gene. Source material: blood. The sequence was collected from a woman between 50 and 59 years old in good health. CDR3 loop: CSVGEGNNEQFF. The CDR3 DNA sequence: TGCAGCGTTGGTGAAGGAAACAATGAGCAGTTCTTC.